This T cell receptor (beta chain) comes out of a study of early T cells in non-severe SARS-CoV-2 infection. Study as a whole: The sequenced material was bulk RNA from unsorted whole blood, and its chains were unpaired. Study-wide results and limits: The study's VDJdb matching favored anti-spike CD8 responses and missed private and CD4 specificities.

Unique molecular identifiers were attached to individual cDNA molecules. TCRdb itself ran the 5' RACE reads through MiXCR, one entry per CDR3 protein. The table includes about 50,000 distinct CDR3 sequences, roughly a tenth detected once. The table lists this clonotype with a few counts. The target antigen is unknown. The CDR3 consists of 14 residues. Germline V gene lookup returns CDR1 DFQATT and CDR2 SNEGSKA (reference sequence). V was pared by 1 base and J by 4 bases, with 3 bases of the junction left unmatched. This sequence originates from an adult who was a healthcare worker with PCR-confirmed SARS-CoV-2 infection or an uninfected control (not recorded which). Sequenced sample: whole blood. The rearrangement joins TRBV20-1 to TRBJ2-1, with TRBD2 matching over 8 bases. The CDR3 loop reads CSARVGTRYNEQFF. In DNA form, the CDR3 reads TGCAGTGCTAGAGTCGGGACTAGGTACAATGAGCAGTTCTTC.